A selection of T cell receptor beta chains follows, all from one sample in a study of blood T cell repertoires in COVID-19. Profiled with immunoSEQ multiplex PCR; TCRdb holds only in-frame clones, not every one. This table holds about 400,000 clones, around nine tenths found once. What was sequenced was peripheral blood. The receptors originated from a woman in her sixties with COVID-19, enrolled during active disease. Each CDR3 is given with its conserved first and last residue. A D gene is named only where the DNA matches it firmly. Rows may omit the clone size; those that give it use once, few, many or a size class.

NA TRBJ1-2 TRBV9 NA CASRQDNNYGYTF TGTGCCAGCAGACAGGACAATAACTATGGCTACACCTTC
TRBD2 TRBJ2-2 TRBV5-5 NA CASSLLRGGSGELFF TGTGCCAGCAGCTTATTGCGGGGGGGCTCCGGGGAGCTGTTTTTT
NA TRBJ2-1 TRBV7-2 NA CASSLAALIQEQFF TGTGCCAGCAGCTTAGCAGCTCTCATACAGGAGCAGTTCTTC
NA TRBJ1-6 TRBV7-2 NA CASNWVGGVNSPLHF TGTGCCAGCAACTGGGTGGGAGGAGTCAATTCACCCCTCCACTTT
TRBD1 TRBJ1-3 TRBV6-5 NA CASSRDRAGNTIYF TGTGCCAGCAGCCGGGACAGGGCTGGAAACACCATATATTTT
TRBD1 TRBJ2-1 TRBV7-3 NA CASSEPGQYEQFF TGTGCCAGCAGCGAGCCGGGACAGTATGAGCAGTTCTTC
NA TRBJ1-5 TRBV30 NA CAAQTQTITYSNQPQHF TGTGCTGCTCAGACCCAGACTATTACCTATAGCAATCAGCCCCAGCATTTT
NA TRBJ1-3 TRBV5-4 NA CASSNFDRRNTIYF TGTGCCAGCAGTAATTTTGACAGGCGGAACACCATATATTTT
NA TRBJ1-6 TRBV30 few CAWSFNGDNSPLHF TGTGCCTGGAGTTTTAACGGGGATAATTCACCCCTCCACTTT
NA TRBJ1-2 TRBV19 NA CASREGDYGYTF TGTGCCTCCCGTGAGGGAGACTATGGCTACACCTTC
NA TRBJ1-1 TRBV5-1 NA CASSLDVLVTEAFF TGCGCCAGCAGCTTGGACGTACTGGTAACTGAAGCTTTCTTT
TRBD2 TRBJ2-7 TRBV7-9 NA CASSSRGGEQYF TGTGCCAGCAGCTCGCGGGGGGGAGAGCAGTACTTC
NA TRBJ1-6 TRBV7-9 NA CASSLGDTYNSPLHF TGTGCCAGCAGCTTAGGAGACACCTATAATTCACCCCTCCACTTT
TRBD1 TRBJ1-2 TRBV4-3 NA CASSQEARQGGYGYTF TGCGCCAGCAGCCAAGAAGCAAGACAGGGGGGATATGGCTACACCTTC
TRBD1 TRBJ1-1 TRBV13 NA CASSYGQGVPTEAFF TGTGCCAGCAGCTACGGACAGGGGGTTCCCACTGAAGCTTTCTTT
TRBD1 TRBJ2-3 TRBV7-3 NA CASSYGQGHTDTQYF TGTGCCAGCAGCTACGGACAGGGGCACACAGATACGCAGTATTTT
NA TRBJ1-2 TRBV27 once CASSLRQYYGYTF TGTGCCAGCAGTTTGCGGCAGTACTATGGCTACACCTTC
NA TRBJ1-2 TRBV5-5 NA CASSFLPTGGGGYTF TGTGCCAGCAGCTTCCTTCCGACAGGAGGCGGTGGCTACACCTTC
TRBD1 TRBJ1-2 TRBV7-2 NA CASSQTVLTGVQEHGYTF TGTGCCAGCAGCCAAACTGTTCTAACAGGGGTCCAGGAGCATGGCTACACCTTC
TRBD1 TRBJ1-2 TRBV11-2 NA CASSLGQGNGYTF TGTGCCAGCAGCCTGGGACAGGGAAATGGCTACACCTTC
NA TRBJ2-1 TRBV14 once CASSQGTASEQFF TGTGCCAGCAGCCAAGGGACAGCTAGTGAGCAGTTCTTC
NA TRBJ2-1 TRBV7-9 NA CASSLGGPAEQFF TGTGCCAGCAGCCTAGGGGGGCCAGCTGAGCAGTTCTTC
TRBD1 TRBJ1-4 TRBV7-9 NA CASSQRTGSEKLFF TGTGCCAGCAGCCAACGGACAGGGTCGGAAAAACTGTTTTTT